These T cell receptor beta chains were read from a single sample in a study of blood T cell repertoires in COVID-19. Here immunoSEQ multiplex PCR was the method, and the copy in TCRdb shows in-frame clones only, minus some. The sample holds roughly 200,000 clones, about 80% seen once. The material sequenced was peripheral blood. These receptors came from a man in his 70s with active or convalescent COVID-19. The CDR3 runs from the conserved cysteine through the conserved F or W. The D gene is left open where the match is weak. Some rows have no size entry. The others give once, few or many, or a class for an expanded clone.

v_gene: TRBV4-3
d_gene: .
j_gene: TRBJ1-2
abundance: few
CDR3nt: TGCGCCAGCAGCCAAGATTGGGAAGGGGGTAAGAACTATGGCTACACCTTC
CDR3aa: CASSQDWEGGKNYGYTF

v_gene: TRBV19
d_gene: TRBD1
j_gene: TRBJ1-2
abundance: .
CDR3nt: TGTGCCAGTAGTGTGCAGGGGGCCCCGGGCGGAGGCTACACCTTC
CDR3aa: CASSVQGAPGGGYTF

v_gene: TRBV3-1/TRBV3-2
d_gene: TRBD1
j_gene: TRBJ1-6
abundance: .
CDR3nt: TGTGCCAGCAGAACTACCCAGGGGGCAGGATCTGGTTCACCCCTCCACTTT
CDR3aa: CASRTTQGAGSGSPLHF

v_gene: TRBV7-3
d_gene: TRBD2
j_gene: TRBJ2-1
abundance: .
CDR3nt: TGTGCCAGCATACGTCCAGCGGGAGGCAATGAGCAGTTCTTC
CDR3aa: CASIRPAGGNEQFF

v_gene: TRBV28
d_gene: TRBD1
j_gene: TRBJ2-7
abundance: .
CDR3nt: TGTGCCAGCAGCAGAGGACAGGTCTACGAGCAGTACTTC
CDR3aa: CASSRGQVYEQYF

v_gene: TRBV7-9
d_gene: .
j_gene: TRBJ2-7
abundance: few
CDR3nt: TGTGCCAGCAGCTTAGCGCTTATGGCTCTTGAGCAGTACTTC
CDR3aa: CASSLALMALEQYF

v_gene: TRBV6-5
d_gene: .
j_gene: TRBJ2-7
abundance: .
CDR3nt: TGTGCCAGCAGCAACAGCTACGAGCAGTACTTC
CDR3aa: CASSNSYEQYF

v_gene: TRBV30
d_gene: TRBD2
j_gene: TRBJ2-5
abundance: .
CDR3nt: TGTGCCTGGGCAGCGGGGGTACAAGAGACCCAGTACTTC
CDR3aa: CAWAAGVQETQYF

v_gene: TRBV6-2/TRBV6-3
d_gene: TRBD1
j_gene: TRBJ1-2
abundance: .
CDR3nt: TGTGCCAGCAGCGCGGACAGGGAACAAGGCTCCCGCTACACCTTC
CDR3aa: CASSADREQGSRYTF

v_gene: TRBV10-2
d_gene: TRBD2
j_gene: TRBJ2-3
abundance: .
CDR3nt: TGCGCCACGACTAGCGGGGGCACAGATACGCAGTATTTT
CDR3aa: CATTSGGTDTQYF

v_gene: TRBV6-5
d_gene: TRBD1
j_gene: TRBJ2-6
abundance: .
CDR3nt: TGTGCCAGCAGAAAAATCCCGGGACAGGGGGACGTCCTGACTTTC
CDR3aa: CASRKIPGQGDVLTF

v_gene: TRBV9
d_gene: TRBD1
j_gene: TRBJ2-7
abundance: .
CDR3nt: TGTGCCAGCAGCCCATACGGGACAGGGGGATACGAGCAGTACTTC
CDR3aa: CASSPYGTGGYEQYF

v_gene: TRBV6-5
d_gene: TRBD1
j_gene: TRBJ1-2
abundance: .
CDR3nt: TGTGCCAGCAGTCGGACAGGGGGGTATGGCTACACCTTC
CDR3aa: CASSRTGGYGYTF

v_gene: TRBV18
d_gene: .
j_gene: TRBJ2-6
abundance: .
CDR3nt: TGTGCCAGCTCACCTAGCTCTGGGGCCAACGTCCTGACTTTC
CDR3aa: CASSPSSGANVLTF

v_gene: TRBV5-1
d_gene: TRBD1
j_gene: TRBJ2-3
abundance: .
CDR3nt: TGCGCCAGCAGCCCCTCCGGGACAGGCACAGATACGCAGTATTTT
CDR3aa: CASSPSGTGTDTQYF

v_gene: TRBV7-3
d_gene: TRBD2
j_gene: TRBJ2-2
abundance: once
CDR3nt: TGTGCCAGCAGCCCTCCGGGACTAGCGGGAGTCGACACCGGGGAGCTGTTTTTT
CDR3aa: CASSPPGLAGVDTGELFF

v_gene: TRBV29-1
d_gene: TRBD1
j_gene: TRBJ1-4
abundance: .
CDR3nt: TGCAGCGTTGAACGGGCTGCGCGCCACCAGGGGGCGCATGAAAAACTGTTTTTT
CDR3aa: CSVERAARHQGAHEKLFF

v_gene: TRBV7-9
d_gene: TRBD1
j_gene: TRBJ2-2
abundance: .
CDR3nt: TGTGCCAGCAGCTCCCGGGACAGGGTGAACACCGGGGAGCTGTTTTTT
CDR3aa: CASSSRDRVNTGELFF

v_gene: TRBV9
d_gene: TRBD2
j_gene: TRBJ2-3
abundance: few
CDR3nt: TGTGCCAGCAGCCTCCAACCCCTAGCGGGGGGGTCAGATACGCAGTATTTT
CDR3aa: CASSLQPLAGGSDTQYF

v_gene: TRBV19
d_gene: .
j_gene: TRBJ1-1
abundance: few
CDR3nt: TGTGCCAGTAGTACCTCCCGGGGGGGTACGGGCACTGAAGCTTTCTTT
CDR3aa: CASSTSRGGTGTEAFF

v_gene: TRBV4-1
d_gene: .
j_gene: TRBJ1-4
abundance: once
CDR3nt: TGCGCCAGCAGCCAAGGGGGTAGGGGTACTAATGAAAAACTGTTTTTT
CDR3aa: CASSQGGRGTNEKLFF

v_gene: TRBV5-1
d_gene: TRBD1
j_gene: TRBJ2-3
abundance: .
CDR3nt: TGCGCCAGCGCCAGGACAGGGAGGACAGATACGCAGTATTTT
CDR3aa: CASARTGRTDTQYF